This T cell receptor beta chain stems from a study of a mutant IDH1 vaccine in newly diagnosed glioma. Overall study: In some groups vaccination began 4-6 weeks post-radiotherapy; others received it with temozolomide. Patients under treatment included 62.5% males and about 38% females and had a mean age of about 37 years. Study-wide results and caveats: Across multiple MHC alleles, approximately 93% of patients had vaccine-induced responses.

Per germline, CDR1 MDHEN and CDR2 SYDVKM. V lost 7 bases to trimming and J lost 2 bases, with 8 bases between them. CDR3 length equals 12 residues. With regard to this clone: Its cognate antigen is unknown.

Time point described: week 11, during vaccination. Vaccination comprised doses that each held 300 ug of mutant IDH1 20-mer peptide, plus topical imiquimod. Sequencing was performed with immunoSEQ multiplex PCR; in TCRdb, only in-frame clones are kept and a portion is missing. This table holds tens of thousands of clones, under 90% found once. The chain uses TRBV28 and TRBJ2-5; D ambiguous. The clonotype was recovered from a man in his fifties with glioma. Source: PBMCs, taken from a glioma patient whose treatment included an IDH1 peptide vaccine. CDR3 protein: CASKGLQETQYF. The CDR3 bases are TGTGCCAGCAAGGGCCTACAAGAGACCCAGTACTTC.